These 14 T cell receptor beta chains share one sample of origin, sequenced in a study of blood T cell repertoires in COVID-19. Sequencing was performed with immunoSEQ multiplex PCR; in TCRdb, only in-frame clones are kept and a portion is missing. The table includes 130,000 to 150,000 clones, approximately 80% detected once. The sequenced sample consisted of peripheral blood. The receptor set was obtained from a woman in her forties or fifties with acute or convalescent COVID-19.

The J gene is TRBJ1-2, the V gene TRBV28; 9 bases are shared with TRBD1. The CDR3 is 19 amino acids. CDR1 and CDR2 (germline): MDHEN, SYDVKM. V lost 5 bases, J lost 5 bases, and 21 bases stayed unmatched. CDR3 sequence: CASSPLTGGRSSGDYGYTF. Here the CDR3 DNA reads TGTGCCAGCAGTCCCTTAACAGGGGGCCGAAGCTCAGGGGATTATGGCTACACCTTC.

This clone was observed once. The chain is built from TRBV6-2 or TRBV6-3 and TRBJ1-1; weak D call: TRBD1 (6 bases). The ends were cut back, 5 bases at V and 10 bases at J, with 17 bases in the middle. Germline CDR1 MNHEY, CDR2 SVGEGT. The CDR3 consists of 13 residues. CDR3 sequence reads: CASSHSGTLRAFF. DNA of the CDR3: TGTGCCAGCAGTCACAGTGGGACACTGCGAGCTTTCTTT.

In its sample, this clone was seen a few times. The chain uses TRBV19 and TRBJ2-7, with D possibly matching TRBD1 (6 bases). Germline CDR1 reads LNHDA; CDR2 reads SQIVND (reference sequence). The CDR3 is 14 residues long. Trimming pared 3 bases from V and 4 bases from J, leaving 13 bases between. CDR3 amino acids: CASSIGEGGYEQYF. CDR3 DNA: TGTGCCAGTAGTATCGGGGAAGGGGGTTACGAGCAGTACTTC.

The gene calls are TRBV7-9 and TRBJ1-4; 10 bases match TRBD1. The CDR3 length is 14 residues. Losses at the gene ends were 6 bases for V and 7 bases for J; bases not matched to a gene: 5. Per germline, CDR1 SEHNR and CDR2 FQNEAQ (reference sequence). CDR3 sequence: CASRPTGGTEKLFF. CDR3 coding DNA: TGTGCCAGCAGACCGACAGGGGGCACTGAAAAACTGTTTTTT.

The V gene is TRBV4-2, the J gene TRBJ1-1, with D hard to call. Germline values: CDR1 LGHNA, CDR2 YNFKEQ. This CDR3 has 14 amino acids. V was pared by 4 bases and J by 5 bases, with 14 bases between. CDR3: CASSPVEDKTEAFF. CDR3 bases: TGTGCCAGCAGCCCAGTCGAAGATAAGACTGAAGCTTTCTTT.

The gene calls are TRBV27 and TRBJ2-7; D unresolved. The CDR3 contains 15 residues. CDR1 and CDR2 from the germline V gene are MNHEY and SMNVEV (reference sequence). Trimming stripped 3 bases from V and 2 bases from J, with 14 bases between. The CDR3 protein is CASSFSQTATYEQYF. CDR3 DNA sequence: TGTGCCAGCAGTTTCTCCCAGACTGCCACCTACGAGCAGTACTTC.

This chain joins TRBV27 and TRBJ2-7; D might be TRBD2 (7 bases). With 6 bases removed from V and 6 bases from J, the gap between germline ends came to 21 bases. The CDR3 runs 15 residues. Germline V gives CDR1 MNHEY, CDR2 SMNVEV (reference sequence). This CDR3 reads CASSTHGGPDGEQYF. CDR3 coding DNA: TGTGCCAGCAGCACCCACGGGGGGCCAGACGGCGAGCAGTACTTC.

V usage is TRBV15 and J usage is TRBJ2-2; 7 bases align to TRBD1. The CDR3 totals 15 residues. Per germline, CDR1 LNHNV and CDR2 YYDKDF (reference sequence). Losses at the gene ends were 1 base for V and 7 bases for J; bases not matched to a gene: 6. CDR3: CATSRGTGTGGELFF. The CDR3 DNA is TGTGCCACCAGCAGAGGGACAGGCACGGGCGGGGAGCTGTTTTTT. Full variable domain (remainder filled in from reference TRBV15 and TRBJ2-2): DAMVIQNPRYQVTQFGKPVTLSCSQTLNHNVMYWYQQKSSQAPKLLFHYYDKDFNNEADTPDNFQSRRPNTSFCFLDIRSPGLGDTAMYLCATSRGTGTGGELFFGEGSRLTVL.

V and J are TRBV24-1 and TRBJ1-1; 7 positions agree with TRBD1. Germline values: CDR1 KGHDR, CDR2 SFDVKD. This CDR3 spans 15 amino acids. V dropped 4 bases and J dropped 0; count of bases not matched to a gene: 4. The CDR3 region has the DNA TGTGCCACCAGTGACGGACAGGCTTTGAACACTGAAGCTTTCTTT. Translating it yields CATSDGQALNTEAFF.

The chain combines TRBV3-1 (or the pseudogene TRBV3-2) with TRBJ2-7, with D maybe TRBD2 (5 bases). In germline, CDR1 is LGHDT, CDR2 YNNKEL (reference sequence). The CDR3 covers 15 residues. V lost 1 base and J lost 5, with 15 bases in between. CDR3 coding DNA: TGTGCCAGCAGCCAAGGGTTCGGGGTTTCTAACGAGCAGTACTTC. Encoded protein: CASSQGFGVSNEQYF.

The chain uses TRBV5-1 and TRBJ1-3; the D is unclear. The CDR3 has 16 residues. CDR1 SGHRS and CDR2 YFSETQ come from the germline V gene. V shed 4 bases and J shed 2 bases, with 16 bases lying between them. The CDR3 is CASSPRGISAGNTIYF. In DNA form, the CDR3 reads TGCGCCAGCAGCCCGCGAGGGATCTCTGCTGGAAACACCATATATTTT.

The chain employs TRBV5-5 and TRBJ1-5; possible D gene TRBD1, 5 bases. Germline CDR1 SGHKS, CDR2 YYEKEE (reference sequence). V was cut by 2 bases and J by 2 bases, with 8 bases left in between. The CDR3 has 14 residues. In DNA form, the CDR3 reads TGTGCCAGCAGCTTCCTACAGGGCAATCAGCCCCAGCATTTT. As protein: CASSFLQGNQPQHF. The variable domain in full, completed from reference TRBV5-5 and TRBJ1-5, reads DAGVTQSPTHLIKTRGQQVTLRCSPISGHKSVSWYQQVLGQGPQFIFQYYEKEERGRGNFPDRFSARQFPNYSSELNVNALLLGDSALYLCASSFLQGNQPQHFGDGTRLSIL.

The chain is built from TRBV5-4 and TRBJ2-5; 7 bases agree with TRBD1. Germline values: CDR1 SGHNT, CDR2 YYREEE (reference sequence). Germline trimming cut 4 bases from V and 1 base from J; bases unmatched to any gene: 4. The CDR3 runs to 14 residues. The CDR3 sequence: CASSKGTVQETQYF. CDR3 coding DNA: TGTGCCAGCAGCAAGGGGACAGTCCAAGAGACCCAGTACTTC.

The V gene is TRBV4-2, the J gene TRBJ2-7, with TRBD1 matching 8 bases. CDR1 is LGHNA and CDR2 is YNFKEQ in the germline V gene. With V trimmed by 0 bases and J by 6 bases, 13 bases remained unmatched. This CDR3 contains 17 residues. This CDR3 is CASSQEAGGFVQLEQYF. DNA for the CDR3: TGTGCCAGCAGCCAAGAAGCAGGGGGCTTCGTCCAGCTCGAGCAGTACTTC.